Listed below are T cell receptor beta chains from one sample, sequenced in a study of T cell responses to AZD1222 COVID-19 vaccine. Assay used: immunoSEQ multiplex PCR; TCRdb lists only in-frame clones, some missing. The sample lists 86,000 or so clones; around nine tenths were seen once. The specimen comprised peripheral blood, sampled on day 0 of MenACWY control vaccination. The source is an adult in good health. The CDR3 runs from the conserved cysteine through the conserved F or W. The D gene is left open where the match is weak. Only part of the rows carry a size: once, few, many, or a class if the clone is expanded.

length	V	D	size	J	DNA	CDR3
14	TRBV18	-	-	TRBJ1-1	TGTGCCAGCTCACGTCGTCCGCTCGGCACTGAAGCTTTCTTT	CASSRRPLGTEAFF
15	TRBV9	-	-	TRBJ2-5	TGTGCCAGCAGCGTAAGTTGGGGACAACAAGAGACCCAGTACTTC	CASSVSWGQQETQYF
13	TRBV3-1/TRBV3-2	-	-	TRBJ2-7	TGTGCCAGCAGCCGCGGCGGGGTCTACGAGCAGTACTTC	CASSRGGVYEQYF
13	TRBV30	TRBD1	-	TRBJ1-1	TGTGCCTGGAGGACGCCGGGACAGGGCACGGCTTTCTTT	CAWRTPGQGTAFF
15	TRBV7-8	TRBD2	-	TRBJ2-1	TGTGCCAGCAGCTTACTAGCGGGAGGCTCCAATGAGCAGTTCTTC	CASSLLAGGSNEQFF
14	TRBV16	-	few	TRBJ1-1	TGTGCCAGCAGCCCCCGAGGGTCTGGCACTGAAGCTTTCTTT	CASSPRGSGTEAFF
15	TRBV7-3	TRBD1	-	TRBJ1-2	TGTGCCAGCAGCTTAACGCCGACAGGGGGCATCGGCTACACCTTC	CASSLTPTGGIGYTF
16	TRBV6-6	TRBD2	-	TRBJ2-5	TGTGCCAGCAGTTACGGGATAGCGGGGATGCAAGAGACCCAGTACTTC	CASSYGIAGMQETQYF
12	TRBV7-3	-	-	TRBJ1-5	TGTGCCAGCAGCCCCCGTCGCCAGCCCCAGCATTTT	CASSPRRQPQHF
15	TRBV4-1	-	-	TRBJ2-1	TGCGCCAGCAGCCAAGTACTCACCCCAATAGATGAGCAGTTCTTC	CASSQVLTPIDEQFF
16	TRBV5-5	TRBD1	-	TRBJ1-1	TGTGCCAGCAGCTTTCAGACAGGGCGAAAACGGAGTGAAGCTTTCTTT	CASSFQTGRKRSEAFF
13	TRBV7-2	-	-	TRBJ2-3	TGTGCCAGCAGCTTAGTTGGCGCAGATACGCAGTATTTT	CASSLVGADTQYF
15	TRBV7-8	-	-	TRBJ1-5	TGTGCCAGCAGCTCCCGGGGCACTGGCAATCAGCCCCAGCATTTT	CASSSRGTGNQPQHF
15	TRBV28	-	-	TRBJ2-6	TGTGCCTCCCGGGACGCCAACTCTGGGGCCAACGTCCTGACTTTC	CASRDANSGANVLTF
16	TRBV21-1	-	-	TRBJ1-5	TGTGCCAGCAGCAGGACACCTACAGGGGGCAGGCAGCCCCAGCATTTT	CASSRTPTGGRQPQHF
16	TRBV18	TRBD2	-	TRBJ2-1	TGTGCCAGCTCACCACCTAGCGGGTGGACCTACAATGAGCAGTTCTTC	CASSPPSGWTYNEQFF
13	TRBV7-3	-	-	TRBJ1-3	TGTGCCAGCAGCTCATCCTCTGGAAACACCATATATTTT	CASSSSSGNTIYF
15	TRBV30	-	-	TRBJ1-3	TGTGCCTGGATCGACCCTGGGGCGCGGGGAAACACCATATATTTT	CAWIDPGARGNTIYF
13	TRBV11-2	TRBD2	-	TRBJ2-7	TGTGCCAGCACCCGAGCGGGGGCCTACGAGCAGTACTTC	CASTRAGAYEQYF
12	TRBV30	-	-	TRBJ1-1	TGTGCCTGGGGTGGGGCCAACACTGAAGCTTTCTTT	CAWGGANTEAFF
14	TRBV7-9	-	-	TRBJ1-1	TGTGCCAGCAGCTTAGGCCAGGGAAGGGCTGAAGCTTTCTTT	CASSLGQGRAEAFF
17	TRBV9	TRBD2	-	TRBJ2-1	TGTGCCAGCAGCCTAGAAAGGACTAGCGGGGCCGACAATGAGCAGTTCTTC	CASSLERTSGADNEQFF
13	TRBV12-3/TRBV12-4	-	-	TRBJ1-1	TGTGCCAGCAGTTTCCGAGATAACACTGAAGCTTTCTTT	CASSFRDNTEAFF
15	TRBV4-1	TRBD1	-	TRBJ1-6	TGCGCCAGCAGCGCACCCAGGGGGAAGAATTCACCCCTCCACTTT	CASSAPRGKNSPLHF
15	TRBV2	TRBD2	-	TRBJ2-1	TGTGCCAGCACCGGCGACGGGAGGGCGGGGAATGAGCAGTTCTTC	CASTGDGRAGNEQFF
15	TRBV19	-	-	TRBJ1-1	TGTGCCAGTAGGGTCCAAGGGGTGGTGAACACTGAAGCTTTCTTT	CASRVQGVVNTEAFF
11	TRBV27	-	-	TRBJ1-1	TGTGCCAGCAGAAGGGGCACTGAAGCTTTCTTT	CASRRGTEAFF
13	TRBV25-1	-	-	TRBJ2-1	TGTGCCAGCAGGGGGGGAGGCTACAATGAGCAGTTCTTC	CASRGGGYNEQFF
14	TRBV7-9	-	-	TRBJ2-6	TGTGCCCCCGACGGGGGCTCTGGGGCCAACGTCCTGACTTTC	CAPDGGSGANVLTF
14	TRBV20-1	TRBD2	-	TRBJ2-1	TGCAGTGCCAGTAGCGGGATAGGATACAATGAGCAGTTCTTC	CSASSGIGYNEQFF
14	TRBV10-2	-	-	TRBJ2-7	TGCGCCAGCAGTGAGAGGGGGATTTCCTACGAGCAGTACTTC	CASSERGISYEQYF
16	TRBV7-3	TRBD1	-	TRBJ1-2	TGTGCCAGCAGCGCTAATAGACAGGGGTTCATTTATGGCTACACCTTC	CASSANRQGFIYGYTF
13	TRBV30	-	once	TRBJ1-1	TGTGCCTGGAGTAGCGCTCCAGGCGCTGAAGCTTTCTTT	CAWSSAPGAEAFF
12	TRBV7-9	-	-	TRBJ2-7	TGTGCCATCGGGAGAAATTCCTACGAGCAGTACTTC	CAIGRNSYEQYF
15	TRBV2	-	-	TRBJ2-6	TGTGCCAGCGGACCCGGGAACTCTGGGGCCAACGTCCTGACTTTC	CASGPGNSGANVLTF
17	TRBV11-2	-	-	TRBJ2-7	TGTGCCAGCAGCTTAGAGTTCGGGCTCTCCCCAAGCTACGAGCAGTACTTC	CASSLEFGLSPSYEQYF
15	TRBV18	-	-	TRBJ1-5	TGTGCCAGCTCAATGGGACCGTGGGGCAATCAGCCCCAGCATTTT	CASSMGPWGNQPQHF
21	TRBV3-1/TRBV3-2	-	-	TRBJ2-6	TGTGCCAGCAGCCAAGATTGGCCGGGAGTGGGTCTTGGGGCTGGGGCCAACGTCCTGACTTTC	CASSQDWPGVGLGAGANVLTF
14	TRBV7-8	-	-	TRBJ1-3	TGTGCCAGCAGCTTTACAAGCTTTGGAAACACCATATATTTT	CASSFTSFGNTIYF
13	TRBV6-6	-	-	TRBJ1-2	TGTGCCAGCAGTAGGGTTGTTCGGGCCGGCTACACCTTC	CASSRVVRAGYTF
13	TRBV10-3	TRBD1	-	TRBJ1-4	TGTGCCATACGCGACAGGGGTTATGAAAAACTGTTTTTT	CAIRDRGYEKLFF
12	TRBV12-3/TRBV12-4	TRBD1	-	TRBJ2-3	TGTGCCAGCAGCACTTCCGGGACAGCCCAGTATTTT	CASSTSGTAQYF
17	TRBV5-4	-	-	TRBJ2-4	TGTGCCAGCAGCCCGCCCGGGACGGCGCTAGCCAAAAACATTCAGTACTTC	CASSPPGTALAKNIQYF
11	TRBV5-6	-	-	TRBJ2-4	TGTGCCAGCAGCTTTGAAAACATTCAGTACTTC	CASSFENIQYF
13	TRBV24-1	-	once	TRBJ2-1	TGTGCCACCAGTGATTTAGGGGGCAATGAGCAGTTCTTC	CATSDLGGNEQFF
14	TRBV11-2	-	-	TRBJ1-1	TGTGCCAGCAGCTCCCAAAGGCCGAACACTGAAGCTTTCTTT	CASSSQRPNTEAFF
15	TRBV4-3	-	-	TRBJ2-5	TGCGCCAGCAGCCCCTTTACAGGGCGAGCGGAGACCCAGTACTTC	CASSPFTGRAETQYF
13	TRBV7-9	-	-	TRBJ1-2	TGTGCCAGCAGTTTTTGGGGGGACTATGGCTACACCTTC	CASSFWGDYGYTF
15	TRBV20-1	TRBD1	once	TRBJ1-5	TGCAGTGCTACTGACCTAAGGGACAGTAATCAGCCCCAGCATTTT	CSATDLRDSNQPQHF
16	TRBV18	TRBD2	-	TRBJ2-1	TGTGCCAGCTCACCAACGCTGGGACTAGCGGGAGTTGAGCAGTTCTTC	CASSPTLGLAGVEQFF
16	TRBV9	TRBD1	-	TRBJ1-2	TGTGCCAGCAGCACCTACGGACAGGGGGAGGACTATGGCTACACCTTC	CASSTYGQGEDYGYTF
13	TRBV3-1/TRBV3-2	-	few	TRBJ1-2	TGTGCCAGCAGCCAAGATCTGGACCGGCGCTACACCTTC	CASSQDLDRRYTF
13	TRBV6-5	-	-	TRBJ2-1	TGTGCCAGCATGAGGGGAAACGACAATGAGCAGTTCTTC	CASMRGNDNEQFF
14	TRBV19	-	-	TRBJ1-4	TGTGCCGCCCGTGGTGAGGGCTCTAATGAAAAACTGTTTTTT	CAARGEGSNEKLFF
14	TRBV25-1	TRBD2	-	TRBJ2-7	TGTGCCAGCAGTGTACCGGGGGGGCACTACGAGCAGTACTTC	CASSVPGGHYEQYF
14	TRBV20-1	TRBD2	-	TRBJ2-3	TGCAGTGCTAGTCCTAGCGGGAGTGGAGATACGCAGTATTTT	CSASPSGSGDTQYF
14	TRBV19	TRBD1	-	TRBJ1-2	TGTGCCAGTAGCCAGGACAGGGCAAGCTATGGCTACACCTTC	CASSQDRASYGYTF
11	TRBV6-5	-	-	TRBJ2-7	TGTGCCAGCAGCGATTCCTACGAGCAGTACTTC	CASSDSYEQYF
16	TRBV6-2/TRBV6-3	-	-	TRBJ1-3	TGTGCCAGCAGTGGACTTCAACTGATTTCTGGAAACACCATATATTTT	CASSGLQLISGNTIYF